This is a list of T cell receptor beta chains from one sample in a study of cytomegalovirus exposure and HLA in healthy donors. Clones were sequenced by immunoSEQ multiplex PCR, and TCRdb holds only the in-frame ones, with some missing. The sample lists approximately 150,000 clones; just under 80% were seen once. The sequenced sample was PBMCs. All receptors come from a woman in her 40s in good health and CMV-seropositive. The CDR3 runs from the conserved cysteine through the conserved F or W. The D gene is left open where the match is weak. Not every row has a clone size; where given, it reads once, few, many or a size class.

-	TRBD1	TRBV2	TRBJ2-2	CASSDRGPGELFF	TGTGCCAGCAGCGACAGGGGCCCCGGGGAGCTGTTTTTT
-	-	TRBV29-1	TRBJ1-1	CSVDGGNTEAFF	TGCAGCGTTGATGGGGGGAATACTGAAGCTTTCTTT
-	-	TRBV6-1	TRBJ1-5	CASSELGQSQHF	TGTGCCAGCAGTGAGCTTGGACAGTCCCAGCATTTT
-	-	TRBV7-9	TRBJ2-6	CASGDSGANVLTF	TGTGCCAGCGGAGACTCTGGGGCCAACGTCCTGACTTTC
-	TRBD1	TRBV5-5	TRBJ2-7	CASSLFGQGAYEQYF	TGTGCCAGCAGCTTGTTTGGACAGGGGGCGTACGAGCAGTACTTC
-	-	TRBV4-1	TRBJ1-3	CASSQGAAFGAGNTIYF	TGCGCCAGCAGCCAAGGAGCGGCATTCGGGGCTGGAAACACCATATATTTT
-	TRBD2	TRBV7-9	TRBJ2-2	CASMSSGGFGELFF	TGTGCCAGCATGAGTAGCGGGGGTTTCGGGGAGCTGTTTTTT
-	-	TRBV2	TRBJ1-6	CASTAVSSYNSPLHF	TGTGCCTCGACGGCGGTGAGCTCCTATAATTCACCCCTCCACTTT
-	-	TRBV7-9	TRBJ1-2	CASSPRAMGEGYTF	TGTGCCAGCAGCCCCAGAGCTATGGGCGAGGGCTACACCTTC
-	TRBD1	TRBV2	TRBJ2-5	CASSATTGGGETQYF	TGTGCCAGCAGTGCAACGACAGGGGGCGGGGAGACCCAGTACTTC
-	-	TRBV7-2	TRBJ1-2	CASSLVPRQSKPNYGYTF	TGTGCCAGCAGCTTAGTTCCCCGACAATCGAAGCCTAACTATGGCTACACCTTC
-	-	TRBV19	TRBJ2-7	CASSIETRYEQYF	TGTGCCAGTAGTATAGAGACAAGATACGAGCAGTACTTC
-	-	TRBV5-4	TRBJ1-3	CASSKADRSSGNTIYF	TGTGCCAGCAGTAAAGCGGACCGCAGCTCTGGAAACACCATATATTTT
once	TRBD1	TRBV18	TRBJ1-1	CASSPQGAGTEAFF	TGTGCCAGCTCACCACAGGGGGCAGGGACTGAAGCTTTCTTT
-	-	TRBV7-9	TRBJ1-2	CASSSLGGISPPHTF	TGTGCCAGCAGCTCTCTTGGAGGGATCAGCCCCCCACACACCTTC
-	TRBD2	TRBV28	TRBJ2-2	CASSSLAELVTGELFF	TGTGCCAGCAGCTCACTAGCGGAGTTAGTTACCGGGGAGCTGTTTTTT
-	-	TRBV7-6	TRBJ2-3	CASSAGGDTQYF	TGTGCCAGCAGCGCTGGAGGGGATACGCAGTATTTT
-	TRBD2	TRBV5-4	TRBJ2-1	CASSLRGGRNEQFF	TGTGCCAGCAGCTTGCGGGGGGGGCGGAATGAGCAGTTCTTC
-	-	TRBV7-9	TRBJ1-2	CASSFSGTNYGYTF	TGTGCCAGCAGCTTTTCAGGGACAAACTATGGCTACACCTTC
-	-	TRBV29-1	TRBJ2-3	CSGTGNFPDTQYF	TGCAGCGGAACAGGAAATTTCCCAGATACGCAGTATTTT